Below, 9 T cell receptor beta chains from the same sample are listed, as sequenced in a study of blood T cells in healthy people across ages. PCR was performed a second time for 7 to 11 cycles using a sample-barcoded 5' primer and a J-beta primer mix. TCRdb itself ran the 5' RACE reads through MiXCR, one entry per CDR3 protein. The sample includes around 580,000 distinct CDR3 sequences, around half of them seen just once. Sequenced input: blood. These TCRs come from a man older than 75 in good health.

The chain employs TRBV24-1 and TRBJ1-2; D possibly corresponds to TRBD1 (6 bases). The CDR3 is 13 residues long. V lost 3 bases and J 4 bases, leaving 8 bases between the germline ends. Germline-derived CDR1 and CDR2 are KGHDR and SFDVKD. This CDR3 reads CATSDGRGYGYTF. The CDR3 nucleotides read TGTGCCACCAGTGATGGCAGGGGCTATGGCTACACCTTC.

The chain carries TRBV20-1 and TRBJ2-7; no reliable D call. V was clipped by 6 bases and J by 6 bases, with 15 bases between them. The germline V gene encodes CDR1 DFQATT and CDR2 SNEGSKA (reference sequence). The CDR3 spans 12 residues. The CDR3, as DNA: TGCAGTGCGAGGAACGCTCCCCGCGAGCAGTACTTC. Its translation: CSARNAPREQYF.

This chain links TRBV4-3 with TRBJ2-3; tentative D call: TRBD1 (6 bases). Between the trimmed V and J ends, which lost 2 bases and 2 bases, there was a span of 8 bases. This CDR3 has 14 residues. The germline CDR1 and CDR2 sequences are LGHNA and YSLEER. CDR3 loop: CASSQKGHTDTQYF. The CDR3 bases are TGCGCCAGCAGCCAAAAGGGACACACAGATACGCAGTATTTT.

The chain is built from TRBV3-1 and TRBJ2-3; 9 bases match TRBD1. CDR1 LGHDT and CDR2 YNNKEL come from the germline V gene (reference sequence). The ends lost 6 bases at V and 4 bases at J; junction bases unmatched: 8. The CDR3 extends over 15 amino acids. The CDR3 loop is CASRKQGAAADTQYF. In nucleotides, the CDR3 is TGTGCCAGCAGAAAACAGGGGGCGGCGGCAGATACGCAGTATTTT.

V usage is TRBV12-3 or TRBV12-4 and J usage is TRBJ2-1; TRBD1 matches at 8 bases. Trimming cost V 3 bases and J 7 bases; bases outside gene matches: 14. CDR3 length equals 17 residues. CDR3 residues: CASSFSASGGLLNEQFF. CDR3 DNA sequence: TGTGCCAGCAGTTTCTCGGCCTCAGGGGGCCTCTTAAATGAGCAGTTCTTC.

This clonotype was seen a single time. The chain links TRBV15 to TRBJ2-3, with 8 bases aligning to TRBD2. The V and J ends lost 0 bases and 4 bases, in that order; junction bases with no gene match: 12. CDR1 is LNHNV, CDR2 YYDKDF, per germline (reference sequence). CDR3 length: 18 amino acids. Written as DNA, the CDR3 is TGTGCCACCAGCAGAGAGGGCCCGAGCGGGAGAGGGGCAGATACGCAGTATTTT. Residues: CATSREGPSGRGADTQYF.

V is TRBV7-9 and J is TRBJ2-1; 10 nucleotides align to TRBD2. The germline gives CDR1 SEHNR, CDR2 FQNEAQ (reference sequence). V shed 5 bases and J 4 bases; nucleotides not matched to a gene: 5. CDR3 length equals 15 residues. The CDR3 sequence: CASSMGAGGYNEQFF. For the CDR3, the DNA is TGTGCCAGCAGCATGGGAGCGGGAGGGTACAATGAGCAGTTCTTC.

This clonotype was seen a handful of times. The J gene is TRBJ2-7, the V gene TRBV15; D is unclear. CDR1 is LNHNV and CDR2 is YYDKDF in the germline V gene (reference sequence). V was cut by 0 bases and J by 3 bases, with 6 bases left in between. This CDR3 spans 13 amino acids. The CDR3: CATSRERNYEQYF. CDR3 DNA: TGTGCCACCAGCAGAGAGCGAAACTACGAGCAGTACTTC.

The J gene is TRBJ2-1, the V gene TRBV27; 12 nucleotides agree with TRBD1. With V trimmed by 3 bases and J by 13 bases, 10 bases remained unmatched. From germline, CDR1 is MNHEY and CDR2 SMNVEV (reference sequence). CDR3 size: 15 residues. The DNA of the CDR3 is TGTGCCAGCAGTTTGGGGACAGGGGGCCAAGAGACCCAGTTCTTC. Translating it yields CASSLGTGGQETQFF.